This TCR beta chain came from a study of T cell clusters in autoimmune cytopenias. Study summary: A median of approximately 47,000 TRB reads per sample yielded a median approximately 2,400 distinct clonotypes.

Study-wide results and caveats: TRB repertoire shifts in secondary cytopenia and chronic lymphocytic leukemia mostly reflected lymphoma, not autoimmunity. A dominant lymphoma-associated repertoire apparently masked the cluster-lack signature in secondary cytopenia versus chronic lymphocytic leukemia. Active autoimmune hepatitis patients had roughly 3.3-fold fewer exclusive TRB clusters than healthy donors.

There are 14 residues in the CDR3. Germline V gene lookup returns CDR1 WSHSY and CDR2 SAAADI. TRB rearrangements were amplified by touch-down multiplex PCR with mixed TRB-A/B primers. TCRdb re-called the multiplex PCR reads; every CDR3 protein appears as one record, without DNA. The repertoire table contains more than 950 distinct CDR3 sequences. Approximately 40,000 genome equivalents of blood DNA were amplified for TRB. Note on this clonotype: The antigen is not known.

This sequence originates from a human donor with an autoimmune cytopenia, with autoimmune hepatitis or in good health (not recorded which). V usage is TRBV10-2 and J usage is TRBJ2-5. Sequenced material: peripheral blood. CDR3 sequence: CASSESGYQETQYF.